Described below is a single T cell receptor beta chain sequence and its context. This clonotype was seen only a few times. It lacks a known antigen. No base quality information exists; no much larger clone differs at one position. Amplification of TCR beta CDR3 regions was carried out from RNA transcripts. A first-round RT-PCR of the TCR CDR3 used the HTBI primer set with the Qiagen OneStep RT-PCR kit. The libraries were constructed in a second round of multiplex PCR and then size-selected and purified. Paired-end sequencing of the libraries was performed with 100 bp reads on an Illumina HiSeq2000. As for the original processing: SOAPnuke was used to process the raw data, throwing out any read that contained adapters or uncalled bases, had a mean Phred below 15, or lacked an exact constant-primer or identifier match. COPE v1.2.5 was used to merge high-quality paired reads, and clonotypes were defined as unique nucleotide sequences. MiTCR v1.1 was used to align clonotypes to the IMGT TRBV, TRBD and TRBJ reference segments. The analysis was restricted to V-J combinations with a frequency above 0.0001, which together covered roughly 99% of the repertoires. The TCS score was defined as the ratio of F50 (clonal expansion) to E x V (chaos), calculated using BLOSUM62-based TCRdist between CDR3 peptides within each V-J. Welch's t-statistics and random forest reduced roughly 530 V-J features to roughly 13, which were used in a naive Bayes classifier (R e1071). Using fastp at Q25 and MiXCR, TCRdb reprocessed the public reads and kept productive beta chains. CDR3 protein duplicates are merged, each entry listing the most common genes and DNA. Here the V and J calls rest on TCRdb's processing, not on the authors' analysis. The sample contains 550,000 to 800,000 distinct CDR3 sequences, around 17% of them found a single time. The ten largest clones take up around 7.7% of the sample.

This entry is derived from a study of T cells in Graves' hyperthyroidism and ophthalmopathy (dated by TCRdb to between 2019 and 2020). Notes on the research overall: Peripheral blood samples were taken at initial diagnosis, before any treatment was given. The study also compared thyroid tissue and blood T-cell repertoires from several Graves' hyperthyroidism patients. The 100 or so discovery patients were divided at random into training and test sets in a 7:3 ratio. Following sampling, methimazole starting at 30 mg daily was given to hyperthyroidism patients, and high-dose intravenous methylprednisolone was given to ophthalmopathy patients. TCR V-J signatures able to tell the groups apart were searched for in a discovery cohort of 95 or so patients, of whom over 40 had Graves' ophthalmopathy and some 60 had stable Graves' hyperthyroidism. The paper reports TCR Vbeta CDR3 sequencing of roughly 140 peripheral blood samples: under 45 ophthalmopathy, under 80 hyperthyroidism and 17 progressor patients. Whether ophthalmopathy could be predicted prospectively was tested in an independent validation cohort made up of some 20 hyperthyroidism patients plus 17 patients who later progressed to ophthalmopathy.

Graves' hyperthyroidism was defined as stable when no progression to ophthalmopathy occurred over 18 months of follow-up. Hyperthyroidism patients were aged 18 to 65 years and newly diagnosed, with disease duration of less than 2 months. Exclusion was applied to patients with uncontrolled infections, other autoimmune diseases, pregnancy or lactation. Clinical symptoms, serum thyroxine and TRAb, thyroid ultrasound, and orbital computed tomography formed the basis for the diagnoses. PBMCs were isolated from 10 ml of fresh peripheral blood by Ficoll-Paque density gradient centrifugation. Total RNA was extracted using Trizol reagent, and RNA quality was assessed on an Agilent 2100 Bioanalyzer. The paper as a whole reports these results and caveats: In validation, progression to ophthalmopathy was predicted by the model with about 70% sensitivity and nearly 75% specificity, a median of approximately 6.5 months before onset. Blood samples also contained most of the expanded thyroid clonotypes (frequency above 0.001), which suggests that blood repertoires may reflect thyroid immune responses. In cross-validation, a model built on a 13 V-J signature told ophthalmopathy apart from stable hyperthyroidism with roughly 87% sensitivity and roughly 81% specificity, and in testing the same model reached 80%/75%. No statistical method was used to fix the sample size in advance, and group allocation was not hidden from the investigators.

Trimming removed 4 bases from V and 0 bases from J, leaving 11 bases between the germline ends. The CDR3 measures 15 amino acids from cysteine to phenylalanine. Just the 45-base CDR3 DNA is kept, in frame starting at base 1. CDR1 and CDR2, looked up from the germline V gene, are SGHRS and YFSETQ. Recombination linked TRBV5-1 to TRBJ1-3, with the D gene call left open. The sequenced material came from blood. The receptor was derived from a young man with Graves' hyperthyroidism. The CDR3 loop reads CASSPLETSGNTIYF. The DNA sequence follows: TGCGCCAGCAGCCCCCTAGAAACCTCTGGAAACACCATATATTTT.